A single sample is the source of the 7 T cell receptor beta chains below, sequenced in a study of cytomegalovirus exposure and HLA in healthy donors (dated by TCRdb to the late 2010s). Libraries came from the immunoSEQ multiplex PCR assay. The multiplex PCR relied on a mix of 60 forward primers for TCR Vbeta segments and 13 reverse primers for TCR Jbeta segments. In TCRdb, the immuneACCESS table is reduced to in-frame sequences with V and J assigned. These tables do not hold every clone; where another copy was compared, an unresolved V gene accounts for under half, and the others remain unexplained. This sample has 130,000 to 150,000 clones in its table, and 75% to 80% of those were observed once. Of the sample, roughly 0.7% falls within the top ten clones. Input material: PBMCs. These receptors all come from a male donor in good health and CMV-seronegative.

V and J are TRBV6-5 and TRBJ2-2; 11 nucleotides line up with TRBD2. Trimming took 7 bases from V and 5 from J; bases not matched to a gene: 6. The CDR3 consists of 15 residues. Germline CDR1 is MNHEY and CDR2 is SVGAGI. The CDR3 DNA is TGTGCCAGCACCGCGACTAGCGGGGTTACCGGGGAGCTGTTTTTT. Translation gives CASTATSGVTGELFF.

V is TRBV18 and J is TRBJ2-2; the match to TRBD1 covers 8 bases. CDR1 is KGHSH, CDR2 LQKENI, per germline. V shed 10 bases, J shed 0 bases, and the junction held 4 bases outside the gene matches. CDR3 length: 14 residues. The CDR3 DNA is TGTGCCAACACAGGGGGAACGAACACCGGGGAGCTGTTTTTT. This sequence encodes CANTGGTNTGELFF.

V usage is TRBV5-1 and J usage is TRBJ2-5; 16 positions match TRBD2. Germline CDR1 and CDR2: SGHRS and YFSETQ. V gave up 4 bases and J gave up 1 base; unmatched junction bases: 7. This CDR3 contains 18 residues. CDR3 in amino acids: CASSPGGLAGGPQETQYF. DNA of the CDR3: TGCGCCAGCAGCCCGGGGGGACTAGCGGGAGGGCCCCAAGAGACCCAGTACTTC. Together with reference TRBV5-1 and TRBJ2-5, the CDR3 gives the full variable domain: KAGVTQTPRYLIKTRGQQVTLSCSPISGHRSVSWYQQTPGQGLQFLFEYFSETQRNKGNFPGRFSGRQFSNSRSEMNVSTLELGDSALYLCASSPGGLAGGPQETQYFGPGTRLLVL.

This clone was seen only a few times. CDR3 residues: CASSVGQGLMNTEAFF. The CDR3 coding sequence is TGTGCCAGCAGCGTAGGACAGGGCCTTATGAACACTGAAGCTTTCTTT. This chain joins TRBV9 and TRBJ1-1; TRBD1 aligns across 7 bases. The CDR3 is made up of 16 amino acids. The ends lost 0 bases at V and 0 bases at J; junction bases unmatched: 5. Germline values: CDR1 SGDLS, CDR2 YYNGEE.

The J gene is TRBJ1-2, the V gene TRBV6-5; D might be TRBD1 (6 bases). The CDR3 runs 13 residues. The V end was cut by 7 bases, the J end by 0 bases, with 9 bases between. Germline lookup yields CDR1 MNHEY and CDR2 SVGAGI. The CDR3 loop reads CASTQGPNYGYTF. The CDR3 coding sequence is TGTGCCAGCACTCAGGGGCCTAACTATGGCTACACCTTC.

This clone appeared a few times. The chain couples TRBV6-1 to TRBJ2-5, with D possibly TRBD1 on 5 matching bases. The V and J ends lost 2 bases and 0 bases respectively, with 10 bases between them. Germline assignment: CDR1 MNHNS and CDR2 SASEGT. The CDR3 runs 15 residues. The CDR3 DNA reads TGTGCCAGCAGTGAATCGCCAGGGTACCAAGAGACCCAGTACTTC. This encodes CASSESPGYQETQYF.

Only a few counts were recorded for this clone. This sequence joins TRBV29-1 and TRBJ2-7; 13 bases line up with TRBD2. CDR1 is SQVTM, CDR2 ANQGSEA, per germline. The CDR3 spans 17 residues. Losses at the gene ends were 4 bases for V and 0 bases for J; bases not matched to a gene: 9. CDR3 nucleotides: TGCAGCGTTGGGGGACTAGCGGGACCCCACAGCTCCTACGAGCAGTACTTC. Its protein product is CSVGGLAGPHSSYEQYF.